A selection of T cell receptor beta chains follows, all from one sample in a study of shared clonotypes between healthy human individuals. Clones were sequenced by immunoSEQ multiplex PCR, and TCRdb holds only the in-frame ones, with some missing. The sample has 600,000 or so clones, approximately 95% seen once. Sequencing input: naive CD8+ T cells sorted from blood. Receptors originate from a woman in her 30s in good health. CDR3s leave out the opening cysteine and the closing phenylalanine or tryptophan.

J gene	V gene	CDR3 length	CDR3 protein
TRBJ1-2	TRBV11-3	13	ASSLAPVTEEGYT
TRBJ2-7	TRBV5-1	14	ASSLWGSGSRYEQY
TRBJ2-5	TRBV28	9	ASSLLETQY
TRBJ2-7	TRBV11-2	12	ASSFYRDSYEQY
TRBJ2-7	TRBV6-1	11	ASSNSGFYEQY
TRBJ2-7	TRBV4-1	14	ASSQGALAGYYEQY
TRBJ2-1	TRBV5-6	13	ASSFTGTGNNEQF
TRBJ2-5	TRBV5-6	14	ASSLAVSGIQETQY
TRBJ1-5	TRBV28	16	ASSSQGGGQVINQPQH
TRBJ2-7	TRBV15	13	ATRETGTGSYEQY
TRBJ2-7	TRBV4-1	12	ASSEREGSREQY
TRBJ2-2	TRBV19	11	ASKETETGELF
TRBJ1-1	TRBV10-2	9	ASSVDTEAF
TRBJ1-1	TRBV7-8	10	ASSYLENEAF
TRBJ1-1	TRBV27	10	ASLNDRGEAF
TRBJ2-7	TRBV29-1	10	SVIWGGNEQY
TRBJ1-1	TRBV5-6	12	ASSSRAGNTEAF
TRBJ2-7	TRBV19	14	ASSIRGAQASHEQY
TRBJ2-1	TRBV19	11	ASAKVVEDEQF
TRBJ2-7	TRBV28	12	ASWVGDLSYEQY
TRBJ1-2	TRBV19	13	ASSILPTGPYGYT
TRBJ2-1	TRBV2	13	ASSVSGSGGNEQF
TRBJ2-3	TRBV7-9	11	AWRATHTDTQY
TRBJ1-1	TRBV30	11	AWSAGWGTEAF
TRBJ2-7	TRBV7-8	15	ASSPGLAGGATYEQY
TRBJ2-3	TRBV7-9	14	ASSPRGAGGTDTQY
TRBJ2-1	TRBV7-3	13	ASSRTSGDYNEQF
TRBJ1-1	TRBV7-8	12	ASSLDRGSTEAF
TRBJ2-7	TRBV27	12	ASSQTSGSAEQY
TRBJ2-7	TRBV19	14	ASSIDERRDPYEQY
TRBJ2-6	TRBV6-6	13	ASKLDRDGANVLT
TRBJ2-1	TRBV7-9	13	ASSLGQGSYNEQF
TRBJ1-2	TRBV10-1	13	ASSESLFANYGYT
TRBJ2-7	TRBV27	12	ASSSGTGWYEQY
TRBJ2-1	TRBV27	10	ASSFIGREQF
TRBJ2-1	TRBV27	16	ASSPHWTSGTNYNEQF
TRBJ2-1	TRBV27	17	ASSSRGTSGASSYNEQF
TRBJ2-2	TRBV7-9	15	ASIPTQGWFGTGELF
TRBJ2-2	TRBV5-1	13	ASSLRDAGTGELF
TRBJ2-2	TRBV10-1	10	ASSENTGELF
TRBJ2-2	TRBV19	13	ASSIGTDNTGELF
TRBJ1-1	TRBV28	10	ASADSRTEAF
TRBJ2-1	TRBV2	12	ASSEEGWDNEQF
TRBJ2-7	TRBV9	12	ASSVSWGTYEQY
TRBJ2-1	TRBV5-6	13	ASSVSGSTYNEQF
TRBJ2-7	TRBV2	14	ASSERFTSGTYEQY
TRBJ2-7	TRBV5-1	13	ASSLVLAASYEQY
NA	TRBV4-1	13	ASSQETGLGYEQY
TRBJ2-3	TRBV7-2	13	ASSRTSGGGDTQY
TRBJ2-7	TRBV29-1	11	SARTGISYEQY
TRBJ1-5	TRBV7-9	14	ASSLAGQGLNRPQH
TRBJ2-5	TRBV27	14	ASSLTLAGGQETQY
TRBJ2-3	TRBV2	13	ASRRLAGSTDTQY
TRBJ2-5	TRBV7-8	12	ASRSWGDGETQY
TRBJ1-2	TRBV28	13	ASSLTPGTVYGYT
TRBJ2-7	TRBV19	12	ASTPGLFSYEQY
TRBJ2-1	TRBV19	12	ASSPTGPLGEQF